The 4 T cell receptor beta chains presented below share a single source sample, sequenced in a study of blood T cell repertoires in COVID-19. Repertoires were generated with immunoSEQ multiplex PCR, while TCRdb's copy carries only in-frame clones and drops some. The profile covers 160,000 or so clones, with about four fifths appearing a single time and about a sixth taken by the ten largest. Material: PBMCs or T cells enriched from blood (not recorded which). Receptors were obtained from a man aged 60-69 years who had recovered from COVID-19.

The CDR3 DNA sequence: TGCGCCAGCAGCCAAGGGGAACTATACAGGGGCCCCCGGCTGGATAATGAAAAACTGTTTTTT. Translation: CASSQGELYRGPRLDNEKLFF. This chain links TRBV4-1 with TRBJ1-4, with 7 bases that match TRBD1. With V trimmed by 1 base and J by 4 bases, 21 bases remained unmatched. Germline CDR1 MGHRA, CDR2 YSYEKL. The CDR3 has 21 residues.

This chain links TRBV28 with TRBJ2-7; 9 nucleotides line up with TRBD2. The germline V gene encodes CDR1 MDHEN and CDR2 SYDVKM. V dropped 6 bases and J dropped 1; count of bases not matched to a gene: 7. The CDR3 has 15 residues. The CDR3, as DNA: TGTGCCAGCAGACCTACTAGCGGGCGATCCTACGAGCAGTACTTC. Protein product: CASRPTSGRSYEQYF.

V is TRBV7-9 and J is TRBJ2-7, with 7 bases matching TRBD2. This CDR3 contains 15 residues. V lost 0 bases to trimming and J lost 3 bases; unmatched junction nucleotides: 5. Per germline, CDR1 SEHNR and CDR2 FQNEAQ (reference sequence). CDR3 sequence reads: CASSLAGLGDYEQYF. CDR3 nucleotide sequence: TGTGCCAGCAGCTTAGCCGGACTAGGGGACTACGAGCAGTACTTC.

This clone occurred many times. This chain connects TRBV9 to TRBJ2-1; D remains ambiguous. Germline V gene data show CDR1 as SGDLS and CDR2 as YYNGEE. The CDR3 is 15 residues long. Trimming took off 0 bases at V and 2 bases at J, with 9 bases between the two ends. For the CDR3, the DNA is TGTGCCAGCAGCGTAGCAGCGCTGGCCTACAATGAGCAGTTCTTC. Its protein is CASSVAALAYNEQFF. Supplemented by reference TRBV9 and TRBJ2-1, the full variable domain reads DSGVTQTPKHLITATGQRVTLRCSPRSGDLSVYWYQQSLDQGLQFLIQYYNGEERAKGNILERFSAQQFPDLHSELNLSSLELGDSALYFCASSVAALAYNEQFFGPGTRLTVL.